This TCR beta chain was identified in a study of T cell responses to AZD1222 COVID-19 vaccine. Overall study results and limits: The repertoires were collected only after the peak T cell response. Baseline antibody screening turned up just six or seven seropositive AZD1222 recipients.

Profiling relied on immunoSEQ multiplex PCR, and the TCRdb table lists in-frame clones only, not all of them. The sample lists approximately 150,000 clones, about 88% occurring once. Concerning this clone itself: The antigen is not known.

The V end was cut by 2 bases, the J end by 6 bases, with 8 bases between. Germline loops: CDR1 SGHTA, CDR2 FQGTGA. The CDR3 runs to 13 residues. This sequence joins TRBV7-3 and TRBJ2-1; D unresolved. Sequenced here: peripheral blood, sampled on day 0 of AZD1222 vaccination. The TCR comes from an adult in good health. The CDR3 spells CASSLESRNEQFF. As DNA, the CDR3 is TGTGCCAGCAGCTTAGAATCGCGCAATGAGCAGTTCTTC.